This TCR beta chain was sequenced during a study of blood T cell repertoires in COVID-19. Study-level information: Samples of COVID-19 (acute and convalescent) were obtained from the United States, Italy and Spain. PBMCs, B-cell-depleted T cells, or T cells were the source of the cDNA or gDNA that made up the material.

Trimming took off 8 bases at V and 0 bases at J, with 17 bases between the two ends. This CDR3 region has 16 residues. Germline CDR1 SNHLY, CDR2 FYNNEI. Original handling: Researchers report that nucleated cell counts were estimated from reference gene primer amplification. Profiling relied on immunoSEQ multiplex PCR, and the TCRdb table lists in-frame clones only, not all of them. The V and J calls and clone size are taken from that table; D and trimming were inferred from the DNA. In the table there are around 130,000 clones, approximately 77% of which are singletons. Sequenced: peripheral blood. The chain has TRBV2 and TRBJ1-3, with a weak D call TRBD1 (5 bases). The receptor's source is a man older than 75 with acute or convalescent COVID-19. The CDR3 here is CASSLRGRDSGNTIYF. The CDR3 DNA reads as TGTGCCAGCTCACTTAGGGGAAGGGACTCTGGAAACACCATATATTTT.